This note documents a single TCR beta chain sequence. Profiling relied on immunoSEQ multiplex PCR, and the TCRdb table lists in-frame clones only, not all of them. The sample lists roughly 120,000 clones; about 85% were seen once. The sample comes from a study of blood T cell repertoires in COVID-19. The CDR3 spans 13 residues. V was shortened by 4 bases and J by 8 bases, with 12 bases between the two germline ends. CDR1 and CDR2 (germline): GTSNPN, SVGIG (reference sequence). The chain employs TRBV30 and TRBJ1-6; D unresolved. The source of this sequence is a human donor in a cohort sampled during active COVID-19. The sequenced material came from peripheral blood. CDR3 DNA: TGTGCCTGGAATCGCCCTGGCCATTCACCCCTCCACTTT. Protein product: CAWNRPGHSPLHF.